The next 25 T cell receptor beta chains were all read from a single sample in a study of OX40 agonist ivuxolimab in advanced cancers. Data came from immunoSEQ multiplex PCR; TCRdb stores just in-frame clones and leaves some out. Here the sample spans 60,000 to 70,000 clones, about four fifths being singletons. Sequences were derived from CD4+ or CD8+ T cells sorted from blood, sampled in a trial of the OX40 agonist ivuxolimab. These receptors were collected from an adult with an advanced solid tumor such as melanoma, head and neck, liver or kidney cancer.

The chain uses TRBV2 and TRBJ1-3; D not certain. Trimming shortened V by 2 bases and J by 0 bases, and 11 bases separated the two germline ends. CDR1 SNHLY and CDR2 FYNNEI come from the germline V gene. This CDR3 region has 16 residues. The DNA of the CDR3 is TGTGCCAGCAGTGAACGTAGTTTACTCTCTGGAAACACCATATATTTT. This encodes CASSERSLLSGNTIYF.

Only one count was recorded for this clone. The chain carries TRBV7-9 and TRBJ2-5; either TRBD1 or TRBD2 may supply D (5 bases each). Germline V gene data show CDR1 as SEHNR and CDR2 as FQNEAQ (reference sequence). Trimming pared 5 bases from V and 4 bases from J, leaving 14 bases between. The CDR3 is made up of 14 amino acids. Here the CDR3 DNA reads TGTGCCAGCAGCCCGGGGCGAGGAGGAGAGACCCAGTACTTC. This sequence encodes CASSPGRGGETQYF.

The chain uses TRBV30 and TRBJ1-3; D is possibly TRBD1 (5 bases). The V gene lost 5 bases and the J gene lost 0 bases, with 11 bases spanning the gap. CDR1 is GTSNPN, CDR2 SVGIG, per germline (reference sequence). The CDR3 length is 14 residues. The CDR3 loop reads CAWERGDSGNTIYF. For the CDR3, the DNA is TGTGCCTGGGAGCGGGGCGACTCTGGAAACACCATATATTTT.

V usage is TRBV6-6 and J usage is TRBJ1-2, with TRBD1 matching 11 bases. Trimming took 4 bases from V and 8 from J; bases not matched to a gene: 3. The CDR3 extends over 13 amino acids. Germline CDR1 MNHNY, CDR2 SVGAGI (reference sequence). CDR3 nucleotide sequence: TGTGCCAGCAGTTGGACAGGGGGCGAAGGCTACACCTTC. This encodes CASSWTGGEGYTF.

The chain employs TRBV11-2 and TRBJ2-1, with TRBD1 matching over 8 bases. V lost 2 bases, J lost 1 base, and 1 base stayed unmatched. The germline V gene encodes CDR1 SGHAT and CDR2 FQNNGV. The CDR3 consists of 15 residues. In nucleotides, the CDR3 is TGTGCCAGCAGCTTACGACAGGGGTCCTACAATGAGCAGTTCTTC. This gives the protein CASSLRQGSYNEQFF.

The gene calls are TRBV7-9 and TRBJ2-2; D is unresolved. This CDR3 spans 14 amino acids. Trimming pared 5 bases from V and 5 bases from J, leaving 12 bases between. The germline gives CDR1 SEHNR, CDR2 FQNEAQ (reference sequence). CDR3 nucleotides: TGTGCCAGCAGCCCACCGAGAGGAACCGGGGAGCTGTTTTTT. As protein: CASSPPRGTGELFF.

V and J are TRBV19 and TRBJ2-1; 7 bases are a match to TRBD2. The CDR3 consists of 17 residues. Germline V CDR1 and CDR2: LNHDA, SQIVND (reference sequence). V lost 7 bases and J lost 8; bases outside the gene matches: 20. CDR3 sequence (DNA): TGTGCCAGTACCACCCTTAGGGGAGCGGGACGGGTAGATGAGCAGTTCTTC. Translated, it gives CASTTLRGAGRVDEQFF.

On this clone itself: The junction differs from germline at one of its ends, possibly a read error. This chain links TRBV11-2 with TRBJ1-2, with 7 nucleotides matching TRBD1. From germline, CDR1 is SGHAT and CDR2 FQNNGV. This CDR3 comprises 15 residues. DNA for the CDR3: TGTGCCGGCAGAACCCACAGGGGTTTAGTCTATGGCTACACCTTC. Translated, it gives CAGRTHRGLVYGYTF. The full variable domain, its missing parts supplied by reference TRBV11-2 and TRBJ1-2, is EAGVAQSPRYKIIEKRQSVAFWCNPISGHATLYWYQQILGQGPKLLIQFQNNGVVDDSQLPKDRFSAERLKGVDSTLKIQPAKLEDSAVYLCAGRTHRGLVYGYTFGSGTRLTVV.

The chain combines TRBV30 with TRBJ2-1; D unclear. The CDR3 loop spans 12 amino acids. With 0 bases removed from V and 7 bases from J, the gap between germline ends came to 7 bases. Germline lookup yields CDR1 GTSNPN and CDR2 SVGIG (reference sequence). The CDR3 is CAWSVLTNEQFF. The DNA for the CDR3 is TGTGCCTGGAGTGTTCTCACGAATGAGCAGTTCTTC.

The rearrangement joins TRBV5-1 to TRBJ1-1; D remains unclear. This CDR3 region has 14 residues. Germline CDR1 and CDR2: SGHRS and YFSETQ. Between the trimmed V and J ends, which lost 4 bases and 4 bases, there was a span of 14 bases. CDR3 nucleotide sequence: TGCGCCAGCAGCCCAGGTGAGGTGGGCACTGAAGCTTTCTTT. This sequence encodes CASSPGEVGTEAFF.

In this sample, this clone turned up a few times. CDR3 region: CSVGQGREQYF. CDR3 in DNA: TGCAGCGTTGGACAGGGGCGGGAGCAGTACTTC. V usage is TRBV29-1 and J usage is TRBJ2-7; TRBD1 agrees at 8 bases. Germline assignment: CDR1 SQVTM and CDR2 ANQGSEA. The CDR3 is 11 residues long. V lost 4 bases and J lost 7; bases outside the gene matches: 3.

The rearrangement links TRBV7-6 to TRBJ1-6; D may be TRBD1 (6 bases). Trimming took off 1 base at V and 10 bases at J, with 17 bases between the two ends. The germline gives CDR1 SGHVS, CDR2 FNYEAQ. The CDR3 totals 16 residues. The CDR3 DNA follows: TGTGCCAGCAGCTTAGTGGGGGCAGAAATGAACTCACCCCTCCACTTT. Translation: CASSLVGAEMNSPLHF.

The table lists this clone with a few counts. The chain combines TRBV7-2 with TRBJ2-1; a possible D gene is TRBD1 (7 bases). Germline V lookup: CDR1 SGHTA, CDR2 FQGNSA. Trimming took 1 base from V and 5 from J, leaving 12 bases between them. This CDR3 contains 15 residues. The CDR3 reads CASSLGRGQHNEQFF. The CDR3 DNA is TGTGCCAGCAGCTTAGGGAGGGGACAGCACAATGAGCAGTTCTTC.

V gene TRBV30 combines with J gene TRBJ2-2, with D hard to call. Trimming took 3 bases from V and 0 from J, leaving 8 bases between them. Germline V gene sequence: CDR1 GTSNPN, CDR2 SVGIG (reference sequence). The CDR3 consists of 14 residues. The CDR3 region has the DNA TGTGCCTGGAGCGGGCAGCCGAACACCGGGGAGCTGTTTTTT. Protein product: CAWSGQPNTGELFF.

V is TRBV7-2 and J is TRBJ2-7; D not certain. This CDR3 has 11 amino acids. The germline CDR1 and CDR2 sequences are SGHTA and FQGNSA. V lost 5 bases and J lost 2, with 4 bases in between. The CDR3 DNA sequence: TGTGCCAGCAGCCGTACCTACGAGCAGTACTTC. Amino acid sequence: CASSRTYEQYF.

The gene calls are TRBV7-2 and TRBJ1-5; 9 nucleotides match TRBD1. Germline V gene lookup returns CDR1 SGHTA and CDR2 FQGNSA. The CDR3 runs to 15 residues. The V and J ends lost 7 bases and 6 bases, in that order; junction bases with no gene match: 10. The CDR3 sequence: CASTAGDRVAQPQHF. The CDR3 nucleotides are TGTGCCAGCACCGCCGGGGACAGGGTAGCTCAGCCCCAGCATTTT.

The chain links TRBV7-9 to TRBJ2-5, with 9 bases aligning to TRBD2. CDR3 size: 16 residues. After removal of 5 bases from V and 1 base from J, the junction contained 8 bases not matched to a gene. The germline CDR1 and CDR2 sequences are SEHNR and FQNEAQ (reference sequence). CDR3 coding DNA: TGTGCCAGCAGCCTCTTAGCGGGAGCGGCCCAAGAGACCCAGTACTTC. Amino acids: CASSLLAGAAQETQYF. The full variable domain, its missing parts supplied by reference TRBV7-9 and TRBJ2-5, is DTGVSQNPRHKITKRGQNVTFRCDPISEHNRLYWYRQTLGQGPEFLTYFQNEAQLEKSRLLSDRFSAERPKGSFSTLEIQRTEQGDSAMYLCASSLLAGAAQETQYFGPGTRLLVL.

The chain links TRBV5-1 to TRBJ2-2; possible D gene TRBD1, 5 bases. The germline V and J ends were trimmed by 3 bases and 5 bases, with 11 bases remaining between them. This CDR3 is built from 14 residues. Germline V gene sequence: CDR1 SGHRS, CDR2 YFSETQ. The CDR3 region has the DNA TGCGCCAGCAGCTATGGGGCGTTGACCGGGGAGCTGTTTTTT. It codes for CASSYGALTGELFF.

This chain connects TRBV5-6 to TRBJ2-7; 9 positions agree with TRBD1. This CDR3 is built from 17 residues. J lost 7 bases, V lost 2 bases, and 16 bases had no gene match. From germline, CDR1 is SGHDT and CDR2 YYEEEE. CDR3: CASSFGQGTLAAGEQYV. The CDR3, as DNA: TGTGCCAGCAGCTTCGGACAGGGGACGTTGGCCGCTGGGGAGCAGTACGTC.

The gene calls are TRBV6-6 and TRBJ1-2; a possible D gene is TRBD1 (6 bases). There are 11 residues in the CDR3. V dropped 0 bases and J dropped 14 bases, with 10 bases sitting between them. The germline CDR1 and CDR2 sequences are MNHNY and SVGAGI (reference sequence). DNA for the CDR3: TGTGCCAGCAGTTACTCGGGGGCGCATACCTTC. Residues: CASSYSGAHTF.

This chain links TRBV19 with TRBJ2-2, with TRBD2 matching 8 bases. Unmatched junction bases numbered 15, after V lost 6 bases and J lost 6 bases. Looked up from germline, CDR1 is LNHDA and CDR2 is SQIVND (reference sequence). This CDR3 spans 17 amino acids. This CDR3 reads CASSPGGAANSAGELFF. CDR3 DNA: TGTGCCAGTAGCCCCGGGGGGGCAGCCAACTCCGCCGGGGAGCTGTTTTTT.

This chain connects TRBV19 to TRBJ2-1; 9 bases match TRBD1. Germline CDR1 is LNHDA and CDR2 is SQIVND (reference sequence). V lost 6 bases, J lost 8 bases, and 8 bases stayed unmatched. The CDR3 totals 14 residues. CDR3 protein: CASRTGGVLHEQFF. CDR3 DNA: TGTGCCAGTAGGACAGGGGGTGTGCTTCATGAGCAGTTCTTC. Drawing the rest from reference TRBV19 and TRBJ2-1, the complete variable domain is DGGITQSPKYLFRKEGQNVTLSCEQNLNHDAMYWYRQDPGQGLRLIYYSQIVNDFQKGDIAEGYSVSREKKESFPLTVTSAQKNPTAFYLCASRTGGVLHEQFFGPGTRLTVL.

The chain couples TRBV7-9 to TRBJ2-5, with 9 bases matching TRBD2. This CDR3 spans 15 amino acids. The junction had 8 bases not matched to a gene; V was cut back by 0 bases and J by 9 bases. Germline-derived CDR1 and CDR2 are SEHNR and FQNEAQ (reference sequence). In DNA form, the CDR3 reads TGTGCCAGCAGCTTAGCTAGCGGGGGCTCTGAGCCCCAGTACTTC. Translated, it gives CASSLASGGSEPQYF.

J is TRBJ1-6 and V is TRBV6-1, with a possible D match to TRBD1 (5 bases). V dropped 6 bases and J dropped 7 bases, with 16 bases sitting between them. The CDR3 spans 15 residues. The V gene's germline CDR1 is MNHNS and CDR2 SASEGT. The CDR3 region has the DNA TGTGCCAGCAGCGATGGGCAGGGTGGAAATTCACCCCTCCACTTT. It encodes CASSDGQGGNSPLHF.

The chain links TRBV19 to TRBJ1-1, with no clear D. V dropped 3 bases and J dropped 6 bases, with 17 bases sitting between them. The CDR3 covers 15 residues. The germline V gene has CDR1 LNHDA and CDR2 SQIVND (reference sequence). The CDR3 region has the DNA TGTGCCAGTAGTATCGGCGGGTCGGGGTCCGCTGAAGCTTTCTTT. Translation: CASSIGGSGSAEAFF. Looking up the rest from reference TRBV19 and TRBJ1-1 gives the full variable domain: DGGITQSPKYLFRKEGQNVTLSCEQNLNHDAMYWYRQDPGQGLRLIYYSQIVNDFQKGDIAEGYSVSREKKESFPLTVTSAQKNPTAFYLCASSIGGSGSAEAFFGQGTRLTVV.